This TCR beta chain stems from a study of cytomegalovirus exposure and HLA in healthy donors. This clone appeared once. Its antigen is as yet unknown. In the PCR, 60 Vbeta and 13 Jbeta primers were used. Profiled with immunoSEQ multiplex PCR; TCRdb holds only in-frame clones, not every one. Of 100,000 to 150,000 clones listed, about three quarters are singletons. This CDR3 is built from 16 residues. After removal of 3 bases from V and 0 bases from J, the junction contained 4 bases not matched to a gene. Per the germline V gene, CDR1 is KGHSH and CDR2 is LQKENI. Findings and limits, study-wide: Accurate prediction of most subjects' HLA-A and HLA-B alleles from TCR beta sequences was reported. TCR beta chain V- and J-gene trimming was linked, in a later analysis, to a missense variant in DCLRE1C. There was a cluster of highly shared sequence variants that was likely a sequencing artifact. The majority of TCR sequences were rare, yet some public TCRs appeared in many donors.

Sequencing was done on a sample of PBMCs. The chain combines TRBV18 with TRBJ2-1, with 8 bases lining up with TRBD1. This sequence was found in a woman aged 55-69 years in good health and CMV-seropositive. CDR3 residues: CASSPGQASSYNEQFF. The DNA of the CDR3 is TGTGCCAGCTCACCGGGACAGGCCAGCTCCTACAATGAGCAGTTCTTC.